This note documents a single T cell receptor (beta chain) sequence. This record belongs to a study of cytomegalovirus exposure and HLA in healthy donors. The PCR ran on 60 Vbeta and 13 Jbeta primers. Data came from immunoSEQ multiplex PCR; TCRdb stores just in-frame clones and leaves some out. The sample holds approximately 140,000 clones; about 85% are singletons and the top ten take approximately 3.7%. The CDR3 loop spans 15 amino acids. Germline V gives CDR1 MNHEY, CDR2 SVGAGI. J gave up 8 bases and V 5 bases, and 7 bases lay outside the gene matches. The chain uses TRBV6-5 and TRBJ2-3; the match to TRBD2 covers 13 bases. This TCR was sampled from a human donor in good health. Sample: PBMCs. CDR3 in amino acids: CASSAPRTSGGTQYF. The CDR3 nucleotides are TGTGCCAGCAGTGCTCCTAGGACTAGCGGGGGTACGCAGTATTTT.